This TCR beta chain was captured in a study of blood T cell repertoires in COVID-19. Turning to the study itself: T cells, B-cell-depleted T cells, or PBMCs provided the cDNA or gDNA that served as material.

Original processing methods: It was from reference gene primer amplification that nucleated cell counts were estimated. Using immunoSEQ multiplex PCR, the repertoire was profiled, and TCRdb retains in-frame clones only, with some absent. The D gene and trimming were derived from the DNA, and the V and J assignments and clone size from that table. Of about 180,000 clones in the sample, approximately 85% were seen once. CDR1 and CDR2 (germline): MNHEY, SVGAGI. The CDR3 totals 16 residues. The V gene lost 0 bases and the J gene lost 7 bases, with 13 bases spanning the gap. Participants were aged about 18 to 89 years, lived in 25 or so US areas, and enrolled virtually. Clinical histories supplied by participants themselves formed the basis of cohort assignment.

This clonotype was obtained from a woman aged 30 to 39 who had recovered from COVID-19. What was sequenced was PBMCs or T cells enriched from blood (not recorded which). The J gene is TRBJ1-6, the V gene TRBV6-5, with D uncertain. The CDR3 DNA is TGTGCCAGCAGTTACTCTGCGGGGATAGGCAATTCACCCCTCCACTTT. Its protein is CASSYSAGIGNSPLHF.